This is a list of T cell receptor beta chains from one sample in a study of cytomegalovirus exposure and HLA in healthy donors. This table comes from immunoSEQ multiplex PCR, and its TCRdb copy is limited to in-frame clones, with some not included. The sample gives some 160,000 clones, 82% of which show up once; around 3.2% is in the top ten. The sequencing input was PBMCs. The receptors originated from a male donor in good health and CMV-seronegative. The CDR3 runs from the conserved cysteine through the conserved F or W.

v_call: TRBV4-3
cdr3_aa: CASSQDWREEREQFF

v_call: TRBV27
cdr3_aa: CASSLIRDRGGTNEKLFF

v_call: TRBV6-1
cdr3_aa: CASSASRGYTYNEQFF

v_call: TRBV6-5
cdr3_aa: CASSQGQGNTEAFF

v_call: TRBV6-6
cdr3_aa: CASSLGTSGGRGTQYF

v_call: TRBV5-1
cdr3_aa: CASSLEVAGGHTDTQYF

v_call: TRBV6-5
cdr3_aa: CASSYGAANEQYF

v_call: TRBV7-6
cdr3_aa: CASSLEEGTGETQYF

v_call: TRBV4-1
cdr3_aa: CASSPEELGTSSYEQYF

v_call: TRBV27
cdr3_aa: CASSYSLSSYEQYF

v_call: TRBV7-2
cdr3_aa: CASSTVNNYGYTF

v_call: TRBV19
cdr3_aa: CASSMFGLGDTEAFF

v_call: TRBV4-1
cdr3_aa: CASSQGGTGKLVSGNTIYF

v_call: TRBV19
cdr3_aa: CASSLQTTNSGANVLTF

v_call: TRBV23-1
cdr3_aa: CASSQPIGSRLEQYF

v_call: TRBV7-9
cdr3_aa: CASSLGEDEQYF

v_call: TRBV7-9
cdr3_aa: CSSTLQDYEQYF

v_call: TRBV9
cdr3_aa: CASSALADSYNEQFF